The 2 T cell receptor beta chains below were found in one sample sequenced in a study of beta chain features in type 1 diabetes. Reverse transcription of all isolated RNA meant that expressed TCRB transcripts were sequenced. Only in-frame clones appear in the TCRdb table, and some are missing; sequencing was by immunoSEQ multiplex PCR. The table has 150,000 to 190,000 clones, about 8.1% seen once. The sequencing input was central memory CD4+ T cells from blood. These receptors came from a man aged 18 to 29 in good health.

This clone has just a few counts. The DNA for the CDR3 is TGTGCCAGCACTGGGGGGGCCGGTCAGCCCCAGCATTTT. This encodes CASTGGAGQPQHF. This sequence joins TRBV28 and TRBJ1-5, with D perhaps TRBD1 (6 bases). CDR1 and CDR2 (germline): MDHEN, SYDVKM. The CDR3 is 13 residues long. Between the trimmed V and J ends, which lost 7 bases and 6 bases, there was a span of 13 bases. Full variable domain (remainder filled in from reference TRBV28 and TRBJ1-5): DVKVTQSSRYLVKRTGEKVFLECVQDMDHENMFWYRQDPGLGLRLIYFSYDVKMKEKGDIPEGYSVSREKKERFSLILESASTNQTSMYLCASTGGAGQPQHFGDGTRLSIL.

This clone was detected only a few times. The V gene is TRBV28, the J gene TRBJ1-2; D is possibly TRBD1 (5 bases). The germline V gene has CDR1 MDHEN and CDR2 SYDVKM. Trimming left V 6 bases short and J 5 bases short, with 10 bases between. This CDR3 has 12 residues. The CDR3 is CASRMQGYGYTF. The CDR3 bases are TGTGCCAGCAGAATGCAGGGATATGGCTACACCTTC.